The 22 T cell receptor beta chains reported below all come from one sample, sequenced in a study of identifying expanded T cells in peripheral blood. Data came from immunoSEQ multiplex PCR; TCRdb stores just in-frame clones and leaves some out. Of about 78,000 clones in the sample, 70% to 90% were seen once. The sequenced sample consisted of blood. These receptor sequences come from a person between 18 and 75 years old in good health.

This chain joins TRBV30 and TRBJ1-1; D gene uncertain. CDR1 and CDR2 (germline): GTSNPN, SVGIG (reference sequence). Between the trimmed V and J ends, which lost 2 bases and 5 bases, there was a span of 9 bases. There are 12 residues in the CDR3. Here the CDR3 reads CAWSRGSTEAFF. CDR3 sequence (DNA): TGTGCCTGGAGTCGTGGTTCGACTGAAGCTTTCTTT.

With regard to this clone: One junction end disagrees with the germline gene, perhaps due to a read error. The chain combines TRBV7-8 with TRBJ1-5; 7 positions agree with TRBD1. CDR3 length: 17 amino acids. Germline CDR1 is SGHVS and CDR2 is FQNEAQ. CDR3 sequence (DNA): TGTGCCAGCAGCGTAGCCCCCGGGACAGCCTCCAATCAGCCCCAGCATTTT. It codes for CASSVAPGTASNQPQHF.

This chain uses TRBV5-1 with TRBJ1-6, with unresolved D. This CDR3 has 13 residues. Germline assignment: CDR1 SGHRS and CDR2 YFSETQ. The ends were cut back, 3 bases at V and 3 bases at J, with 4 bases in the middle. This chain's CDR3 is CASSSDYNSPLHF. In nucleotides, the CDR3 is TGCGCCAGCAGCTCCGACTATAATTCACCCCTCCACTTT.

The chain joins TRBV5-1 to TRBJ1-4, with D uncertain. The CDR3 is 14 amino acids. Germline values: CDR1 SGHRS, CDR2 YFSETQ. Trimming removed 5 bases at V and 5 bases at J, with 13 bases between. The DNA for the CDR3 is TGCGCCAGCAGTCGGCGGGGTGGGAATGAAAAACTGTTTTTT. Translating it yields CASSRRGGNEKLFF.

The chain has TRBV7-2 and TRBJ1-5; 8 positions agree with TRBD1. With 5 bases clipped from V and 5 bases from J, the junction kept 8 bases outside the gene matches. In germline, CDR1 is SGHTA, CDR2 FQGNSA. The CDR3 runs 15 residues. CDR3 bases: TGTGCCAGCAGCGCCCACGGGACAGGATATCAGCCCCAGCATTTT. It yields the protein CASSAHGTGYQPQHF.

In DNA form, the CDR3 reads TGTGCCAGCAGTTTAGGCGGGACGGTCACTTATGGCTACACCTTC. This codes for CASSLGGTVTYGYTF. This rearrangement joins TRBV28 to TRBJ1-2; D possibly corresponds to TRBD1 (5 bases). CDR1 and CDR2 from the germline V gene are MDHEN and SYDVKM. The V end lost 2 bases, the J end lost 5 bases, and 15 bases lay between the germline ends. The CDR3 runs 15 residues.

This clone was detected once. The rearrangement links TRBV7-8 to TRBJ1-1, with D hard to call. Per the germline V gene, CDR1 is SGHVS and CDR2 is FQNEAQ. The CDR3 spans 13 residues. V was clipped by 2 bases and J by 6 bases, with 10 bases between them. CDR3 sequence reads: CASSLLGWSEAFF. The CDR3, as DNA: TGTGCCAGCAGCTTATTAGGGTGGTCTGAAGCTTTCTTT.

The CDR3 DNA follows: TGTGCCAGCAGCTTAGGGATAGGGTCGAACACTGAAGCTTTCTTT. It translates to CASSLGIGSNTEAFF. The V and J genes are TRBV7-9 and TRBJ1-1; D call uncertain. Germline V gives CDR1 SEHNR, CDR2 FQNEAQ (reference sequence). The CDR3 runs 15 residues. V was trimmed by 1 base and J by 1 base, leaving 10 bases between them.

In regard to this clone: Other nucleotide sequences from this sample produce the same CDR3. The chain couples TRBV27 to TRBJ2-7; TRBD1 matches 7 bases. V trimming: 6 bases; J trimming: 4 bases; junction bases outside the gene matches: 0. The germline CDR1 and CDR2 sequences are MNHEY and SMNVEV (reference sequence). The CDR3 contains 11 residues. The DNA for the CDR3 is TGTGCCAGCAGACAGGGGTACGAGCAGTACTTC. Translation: CASRQGYEQYF.

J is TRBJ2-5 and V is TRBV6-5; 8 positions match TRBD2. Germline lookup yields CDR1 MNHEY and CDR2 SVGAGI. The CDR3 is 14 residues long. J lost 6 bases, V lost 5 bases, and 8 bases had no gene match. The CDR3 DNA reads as TGTGCCAGCAGTCCGGGGGGGCGTACGAAGACCCAGTACTTC. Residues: CASSPGGRTKTQYF.

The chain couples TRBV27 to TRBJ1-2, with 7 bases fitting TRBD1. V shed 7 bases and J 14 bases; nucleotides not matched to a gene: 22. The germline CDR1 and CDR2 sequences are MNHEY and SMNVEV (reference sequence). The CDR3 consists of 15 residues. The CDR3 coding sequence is TGTGCCAGCACCTCCTCCGGGGCAGGGGGAGGGGGCTGGACCTTC. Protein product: CASTSSGAGGGGWTF.

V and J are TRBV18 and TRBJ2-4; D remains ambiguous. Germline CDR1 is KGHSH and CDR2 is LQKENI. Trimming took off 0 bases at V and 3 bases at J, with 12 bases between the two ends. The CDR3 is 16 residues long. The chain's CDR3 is CASSPPSWDGKNIQYF. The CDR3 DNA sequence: TGTGCCAGCTCACCACCGTCTTGGGATGGCAAAAACATTCAGTACTTC.

Written as DNA, the CDR3 is TGTGCCATCAGCGGCGGGGGACAGGGACAGCCCCAGCATTTT. This codes for CAISGGGQGQPQHF. This rearrangement joins TRBV10-3 to TRBJ1-5; 9 nucleotides match TRBD1. The trim removed 6 bases at V and 7 bases at J, leaving 7 bases unmatched. The CDR3 spans 14 residues. Germline CDR1 and CDR2: ENHRY and SYGVKD.

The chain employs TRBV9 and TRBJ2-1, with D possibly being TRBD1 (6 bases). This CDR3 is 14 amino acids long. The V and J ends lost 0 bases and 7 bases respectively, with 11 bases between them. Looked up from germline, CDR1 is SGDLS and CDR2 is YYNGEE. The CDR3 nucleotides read TGTGCCAGCAGCGTAGCAAACAGGGTAAATGAGCAGTTCTTC. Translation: CASSVANRVNEQFF.

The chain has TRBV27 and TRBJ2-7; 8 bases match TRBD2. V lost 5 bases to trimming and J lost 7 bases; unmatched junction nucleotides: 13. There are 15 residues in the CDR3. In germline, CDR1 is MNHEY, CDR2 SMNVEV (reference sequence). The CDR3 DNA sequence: TGTGCCAGCAGTGGAGGGGCGGGGGGTTTGGAGGAGCAGTACTTC. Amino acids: CASSGGAGGLEEQYF.

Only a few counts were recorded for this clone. The CDR3 reads CASSLSPGPPYEQYF. CDR3 in DNA: TGTGCCAGCAGCTTAAGTCCAGGGCCCCCCTACGAGCAGTACTTC. V gene TRBV11-2 combines with J gene TRBJ2-7, with D maybe TRBD1 (5 bases). Germline-derived CDR1 and CDR2 are SGHAT and FQNNGV. CDR3 size: 15 residues. V dropped 2 bases and J dropped 2 bases, with 13 bases sitting between them.

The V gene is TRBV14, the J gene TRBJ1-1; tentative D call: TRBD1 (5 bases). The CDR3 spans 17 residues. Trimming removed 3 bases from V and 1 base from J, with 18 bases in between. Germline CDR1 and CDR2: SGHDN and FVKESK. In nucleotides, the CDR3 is TGTGCCAGCAGCCACACCCTTCGGGGGGATTGGAACACTGAAGCTTTCTTT. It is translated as CASSHTLRGDWNTEAFF.

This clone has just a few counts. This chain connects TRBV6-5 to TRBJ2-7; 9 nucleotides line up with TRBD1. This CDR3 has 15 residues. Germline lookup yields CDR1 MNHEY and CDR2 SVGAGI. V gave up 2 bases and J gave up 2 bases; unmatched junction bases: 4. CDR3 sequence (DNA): TGTGCCAGCAGTTACACCGGGACAGGGACCTACGAGCAGTACTTC. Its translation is CASSYTGTGTYEQYF.

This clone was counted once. DNA of the CDR3: TGTGCCAGTAGGACCCGCAGGGGCTTGCGTGGAAACACCATATATTTT. Protein sequence: CASRTRRGLRGNTIYF. The gene calls are TRBV19 and TRBJ1-3; the D gene is possibly TRBD1 (6 bases). The CDR3 consists of 16 residues. The germline V gene has CDR1 LNHDA and CDR2 SQIVND (reference sequence). Trimming left V 6 bases short and J 3 bases short, with 18 bases between.

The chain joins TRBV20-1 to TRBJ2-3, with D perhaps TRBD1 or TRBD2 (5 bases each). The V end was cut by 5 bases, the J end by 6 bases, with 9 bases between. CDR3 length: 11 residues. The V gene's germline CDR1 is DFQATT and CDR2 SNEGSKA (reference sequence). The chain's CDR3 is CSAPWGDTQYF. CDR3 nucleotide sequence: TGCAGTGCTCCATGGGGGGATACGCAGTATTTT.

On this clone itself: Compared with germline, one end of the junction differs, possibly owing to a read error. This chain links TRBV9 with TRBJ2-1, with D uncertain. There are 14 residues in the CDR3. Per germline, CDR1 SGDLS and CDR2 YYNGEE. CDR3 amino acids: CASSVGLPYNEQFF. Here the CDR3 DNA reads TGTGCCAGCAGCGTAGGCCTCCCCTATAATGAGCAGTTCTTC.

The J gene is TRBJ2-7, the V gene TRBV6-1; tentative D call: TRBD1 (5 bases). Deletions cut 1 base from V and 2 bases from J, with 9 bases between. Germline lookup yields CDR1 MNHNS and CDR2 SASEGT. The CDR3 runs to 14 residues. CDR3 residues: CASSEGRGTYEQYF. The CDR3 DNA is TGTGCCAGCAGTGAAGGAAGGGGTACCTACGAGCAGTACTTC.